The source of this TCR beta chain is a study of Ad26.COV2.S vaccination and SARS-CoV-2 variants. The repertoire was sequenced with immunoSEQ multiplex PCR; TCRdb's copy has only in-frame clones and lacks some. The sample consists of 300,000 to 350,000 clones, 75% to 90% of them appearing once. Treatment meaning: roughly 20 received Ad26.COV2.S at low or high dose, single or two shots; five or six received placebo; per-sample allocation not given. Collection of the samples took place on day 63 after the first injection of vaccine or placebo. This clone came up once. CDR1 is MNHEY, CDR2 SMNVEV, per germline (reference sequence). This CDR3 contains 15 residues. The junction had 5 bases not matched to a gene; V was cut back by 6 bases and J by 4 bases.

The chain carries TRBV27 and TRBJ1-3; 11 bases fit TRBD1. The source of this sequence is a person between 18 and 59 years old who received the Ad26.COV2.S COVID-19 vaccine or a placebo. Sample: peripheral blood, taken in a trial of Ad26.COV2.S vaccine versus placebo. CDR3 sequence (DNA): TGTGCCAGCAGCGGGACAGGGGGACCCGGAAACACCATATATTTT. Amino acids: CASSGTGGPGNTIYF.